One and the same sample provided the 3 T cell receptor beta chains below, sequenced in a study of cytomegalovirus exposure and HLA in healthy donors. PCR employed 60 Vbeta and 13 Jbeta primers. Method: immunoSEQ multiplex PCR; TCRdb's copy keeps in-frame clones and lacks some. The sample includes 150,000 to 200,000 clones. Specimen: PBMCs. The receptors shown here come from a boy aged 10-17 years in good health and CMV-seronegative.

The chain couples TRBV5-1 to TRBJ2-3, with D maybe TRBD1 (5 bases). Germline assignment: CDR1 SGHRS and CDR2 YFSETQ. Between the trimmed V and J ends, which lost 4 bases and 4 bases, there was a span of 10 bases. This CDR3 contains 13 residues. In nucleotides, the CDR3 is TGCGCCAGCAGCCCAATGGGGCCAGATACGCAGTATTTT. Translation: CASSPMGPDTQYF.

The chain links TRBV5-1 to TRBJ1-1; 7 nucleotides match TRBD1. Germline V gives CDR1 SGHRS, CDR2 YFSETQ. Trimming took 0 bases from V and 1 from J; bases not matched to a gene: 3. CDR3 length: 15 amino acids. The chain's CDR3 is CASSLGWTGNTEAFF. The CDR3 DNA reads as TGCGCCAGCAGCTTGGGATGGACAGGGAACACTGAAGCTTTCTTT.

The chain has TRBV7-3 and TRBJ2-1, with TRBD1 as a possible D gene (8 bases). Trimming removed 4 bases at V and 1 base at J, with 11 bases between. Germline V lookup: CDR1 SGHTA, CDR2 FQGTGA. CDR3 size: 15 residues. The CDR3 nucleotides read TGTGCCAGCAGCTCACAGGGGGGGTCCTACAATGAGCAGTTCTTC. Protein: CASSSQGGSYNEQFF.